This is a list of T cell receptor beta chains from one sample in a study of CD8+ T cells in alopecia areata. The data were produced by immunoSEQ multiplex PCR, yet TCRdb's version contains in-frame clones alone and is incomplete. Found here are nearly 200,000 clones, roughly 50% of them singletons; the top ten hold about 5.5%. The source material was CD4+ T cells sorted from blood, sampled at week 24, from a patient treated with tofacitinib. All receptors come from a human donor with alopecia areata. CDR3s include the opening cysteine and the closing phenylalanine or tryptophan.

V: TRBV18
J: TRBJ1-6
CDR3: CASSPPTVKSPLHF

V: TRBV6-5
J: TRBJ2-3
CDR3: CASSYSRADTQYF

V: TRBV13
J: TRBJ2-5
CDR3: CASSFRRWEETQYF

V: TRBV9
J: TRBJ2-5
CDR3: CASSPAGGETQYF

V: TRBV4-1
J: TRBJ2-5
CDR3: CASSQEMQGQYF

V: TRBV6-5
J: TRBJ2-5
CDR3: CASSRTGGKTQYF

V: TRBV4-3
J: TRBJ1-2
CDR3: CASSQELSAFRSTF

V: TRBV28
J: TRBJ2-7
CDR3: CASSFRGQGALEQYF

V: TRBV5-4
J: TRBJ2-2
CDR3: CASSPLTGELFF

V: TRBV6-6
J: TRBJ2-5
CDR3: CASRRTGPETQYF

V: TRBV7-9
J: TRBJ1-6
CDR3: CASSYSDLSSPLHF

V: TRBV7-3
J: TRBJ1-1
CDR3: CASSPGQGDTEAFF

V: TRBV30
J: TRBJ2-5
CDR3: CAWSVWGWETQYF

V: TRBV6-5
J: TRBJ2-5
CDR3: CASSYGLTGRPETQYF

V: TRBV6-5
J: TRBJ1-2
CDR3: CASSYRDPNYGYTF

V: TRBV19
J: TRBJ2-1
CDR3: CASSMPTGGFGNSYNEQFF

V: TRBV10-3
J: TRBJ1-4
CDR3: CAISKQGGDEKLFF

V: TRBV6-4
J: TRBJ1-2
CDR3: CASSDFKRTENYGYTF

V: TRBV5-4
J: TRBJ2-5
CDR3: CASSPGLAFETQYF

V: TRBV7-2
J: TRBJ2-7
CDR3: CASSIPGTGKNEQYF

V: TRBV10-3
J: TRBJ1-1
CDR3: CAISRRGTDTEAFF

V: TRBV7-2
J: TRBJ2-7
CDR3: CASSRSVGLLPYEQYF

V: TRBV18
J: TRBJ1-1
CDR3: CASSPPNVGGQNTEAFF

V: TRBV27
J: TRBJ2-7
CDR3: CASSLLLAAVGYEQYF

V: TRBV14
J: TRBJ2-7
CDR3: CASSFSTGGNYEQYF

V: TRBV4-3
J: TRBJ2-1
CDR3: CASSQILAGHEQFF

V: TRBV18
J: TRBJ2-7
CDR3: CASSHSGHAVSYEQYF

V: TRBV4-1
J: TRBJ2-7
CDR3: CASSQVVGSYEQYF

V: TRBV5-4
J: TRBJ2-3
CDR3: CAPLGTDTQYF

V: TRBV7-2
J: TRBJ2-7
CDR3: CASSLAHEQYF

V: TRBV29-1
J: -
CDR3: CSVVWRNSYEQYF

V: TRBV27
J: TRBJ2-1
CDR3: CASSRYSLDVRPYNEQFF